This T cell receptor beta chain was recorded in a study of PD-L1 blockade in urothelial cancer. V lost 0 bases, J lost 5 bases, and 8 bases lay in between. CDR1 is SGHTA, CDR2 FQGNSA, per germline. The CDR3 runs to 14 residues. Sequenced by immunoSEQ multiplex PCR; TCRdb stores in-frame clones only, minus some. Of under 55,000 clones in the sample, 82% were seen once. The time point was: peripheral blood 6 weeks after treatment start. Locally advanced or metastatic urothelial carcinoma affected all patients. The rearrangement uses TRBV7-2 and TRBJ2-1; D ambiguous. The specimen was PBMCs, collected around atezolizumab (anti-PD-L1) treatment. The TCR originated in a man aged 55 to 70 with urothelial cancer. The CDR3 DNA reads TGTGCCAGCAGCTTAGCGCTCACAGACAATGAGCAGTTCTTC. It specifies CASSLALTDNEQFF.